Below, 3 T cell receptor beta chains from the same sample are listed, as sequenced in a study of CD8 T cells in Susac syndrome (dated by TCRdb to the late 2010s). The method was the immunoSEQ multiplex PCR assay. RNA was extracted using the RNeasy kit, and roughly 0.5 to 1 microgram was reverse transcribed with random hexamers. TCRdb's own reprocessing of the public reads used fastp at Q25 and MiXCR and kept productive beta chains. Entries are consolidated by CDR3 protein sequence, retaining the most common genes and DNA. This sample has some 150,000 distinct CDR3 sequences in its table, and 94% of those were observed once. The ten top clones hold over 0.07% of the sample. Sequenced: CD4+ T cells from PBMCs. The receptors come from a human donor in good health.

The rearrangement joins TRBV19 to TRBJ1-2, with D unresolved. Germline V CDR1 and CDR2: LNHDA, SQIVND (reference sequence). Trimming took off 6 bases at V and 3 bases at J, with 11 bases between the two ends. The CDR3 consists of 13 residues. CDR3 in amino acids: CASSAPPDYGYTF. The CDR3 bases are TGTGCCAGTAGCGCTCCCCCCGACTATGGCTACACCTTC.

The chain joins TRBV28 to TRBJ2-7, with TRBD2 matching 8 bases. The germline gives CDR1 MDHEN, CDR2 SYDVKM. The J segment lost 0 bases and the V segment lost 5 bases, leaving 12 bases of the junction unmatched. The CDR3 sequence is 17 residues long. Here the CDR3 reads CASSDPPGGPSSYEQYF. The CDR3 nucleotides are TGTGCCAGCAGTGATCCCCCGGGAGGGCCGAGCTCCTACGAGCAGTACTTC.

The V and J genes are TRBV30 and TRBJ1-1; D is possibly TRBD1 (5 bases). Germline-derived CDR1 and CDR2 are GTSNPN and SVGIG (reference sequence). Trimming took 5 bases from V and 7 from J, leaving 8 bases between them. CDR3 size: 10 residues. The CDR3 sequence: CAWLQVEAFF. The DNA for the CDR3 is TGTGCCTGGCTACAGGTTGAAGCTTTCTTT.